Following are 25 T cell receptor beta chains from one sample sequenced in a study of T cell responses to AZD1222 COVID-19 vaccine. Sequenced by immunoSEQ multiplex PCR; TCRdb stores in-frame clones only, minus some. The repertoire holds around 170,000 clones, with almost 90% as singletons. This sample comprised peripheral blood, obtained 28 days after the second AZD1222 dose. All receptors derive from an adult who received the AZD1222 COVID-19 vaccine.

V is TRBV5-1 and J is TRBJ2-7; no firm D call. The CDR3 contains 13 residues. The germline gives CDR1 SGHRS, CDR2 YFSETQ. The V and J ends lost 7 bases and 2 bases respectively, with 13 bases between them. CDR3 in amino acids: CASPIGNPYEQYF. The CDR3 bases are TGCGCCAGCCCCATTGGGAACCCCTACGAGCAGTACTTC.

This chain uses TRBV5-6 with TRBJ1-6; 8 nucleotides match TRBD1. The CDR3 is made up of 16 amino acids. Looked up from germline, CDR1 is SGHDT and CDR2 is YYEEEE. V lost 4 bases, J lost 6 bases, and 9 bases stayed unmatched. The CDR3 spells CASSERTGRGNSPLHF. The CDR3 region has the DNA TGTGCCAGCAGCGAGCGGACAGGGCGGGGTAATTCACCCCTCCACTTT.

The chain uses TRBV3-1 (or the pseudogene TRBV3-2) and TRBJ2-7, with D perhaps TRBD2 (5 bases). This CDR3 is 13 amino acids long. The germline V gene has CDR1 LGHDT and CDR2 YNNKEL (reference sequence). V lost 1 base and J 6 bases, leaving 10 bases between the germline ends. The CDR3 loop reads CASSQAHGGEQYF. Written as DNA, the CDR3 is TGTGCCAGCAGCCAAGCCCACGGAGGCGAGCAGTACTTC.

The chain is built from TRBV30 and TRBJ1-6; weak D call: TRBD1 (5 bases). Germline CDR1 reads GTSNPN; CDR2 reads SVGIG (reference sequence). The V end lost 7 bases, the J end lost 2 bases, and 15 bases lay between the germline ends. The CDR3 length is 15 residues. CDR3 in amino acids: CASQGTNAYNSPLHF. CDR3 bases: TGTGCCTCCCAGGGTACAAATGCCTATAATTCACCCCTCCACTTT.

V usage is TRBV14 and J usage is TRBJ1-3; D gene unclear. The V and J ends lost 1 base and 3 bases respectively, with 4 bases between them. Germline V gene lookup returns CDR1 SGHDN and CDR2 FVKESK. The length of the CDR3 is 13 residues. The CDR3 nucleotides are TGTGCCAGCAGCCAAGGAGTTGGAAACACCATATATTTT. Protein sequence: CASSQGVGNTIYF. Full variable domain (missing parts from reference TRBV14 and TRBJ1-3): EAGVTQFPSHSVIEKGQTVTLRCDPISGHDNLYWYRRVMGKEIKFLLHFVKESKQDESGMPNNRFLAERTGGTYSTLKVQPAELEDSGVYFCASSQGVGNTIYFGEGSWLTVV.

The chain joins TRBV30 to TRBJ1-1, with a tentative D call TRBD1 (6 bases). This CDR3 has 13 residues. Germline assignment: CDR1 GTSNPN and CDR2 SVGIG (reference sequence). V lost 5 bases and J 0 bases, leaving 10 bases between the germline ends. The CDR3 bases are TGTGCCTGGTCCTACAGGGTGAACACTGAAGCTTTCTTT. It codes for CAWSYRVNTEAFF.

The V call is TRBV28, the J call TRBJ1-4; TRBD1 matches 7 bases. Trimming took 3 bases from V and 5 from J; bases not matched to a gene: 3. The V gene's germline CDR1 is MDHEN and CDR2 SYDVKM. The CDR3 is 14 amino acids. CDR3 sequence reads: CASSFYRGNEKLFF. For the CDR3, the DNA is TGTGCCAGCAGTTTTTACAGGGGAAATGAAAAACTGTTTTTT. Together with reference TRBV28 and TRBJ1-4, the CDR3 gives the full variable domain: DVKVTQSSRYLVKRTGEKVFLECVQDMDHENMFWYRQDPGLGLRLIYFSYDVKMKEKGDIPEGYSVSREKKERFSLILESASTNQTSMYLCASSFYRGNEKLFFGSGTQLSVL.

Remarks on this clone: Sequence at one end of the junction differs from germline and may be a read error. The V call is TRBV28, the J call TRBJ1-1; 7 positions match TRBD1. This CDR3 region has 15 residues. CDR1 and CDR2 (germline): MDHEN, SYDVKM. CDR3 amino acids: CASSLSAGGNPEAFF. The CDR3 DNA sequence: TGTGCCAGCAGTTTATCAGCAGGGGGGAACCCTGAAGCTTTCTTT.

The V gene is TRBV5-8, the J gene TRBJ2-3, with 11 nucleotides matching TRBD2. From germline, CDR1 is SGHTS and CDR2 YDEGEE. Germline trimming cut 4 bases from V and 4 bases from J; bases unmatched to any gene: 11. The CDR3 is 17 amino acids. The CDR3 DNA follows: TGTGCCAGCAGCCCTGATCTAGCGGGGGGCCTCGCAGATACGCAGTATTTT. This gives the protein CASSPDLAGGLADTQYF.

The chain links TRBV4-2 to TRBJ1-5; tentatively, D is TRBD1 (5 bases). This CDR3 spans 14 amino acids. Germline CDR1 is LGHNA and CDR2 is YNFKEQ. The germline V and J ends were trimmed by 3 bases and 2 bases, with 8 bases remaining between them. CDR3 coding DNA: TGTGCCAGCAGCCAGGGGGTAGGCAATCAGCCCCAGCATTTT. Amino acid sequence: CASSQGVGNQPQHF.

The chain employs TRBV28 and TRBJ2-7; TRBD1 might be the D (6 bases). Per germline, CDR1 MDHEN and CDR2 SYDVKM. This CDR3 has 15 amino acids. The V end was cut by 2 bases, the J end by 1 base, with 12 bases between. This chain's CDR3 is CASSLSTDSSYEQYF. The CDR3, as DNA: TGTGCCAGCAGTTTAAGTACGGACAGTTCCTACGAGCAGTACTTC.

This clone was seen more than once but under ten times. The chain links TRBV29-1 to TRBJ1-2; TRBD1 might be the D (6 bases). The germline V gene encodes CDR1 SQVTM and CDR2 ANQGSEA. V lost 2 bases, J lost 7 bases, and 17 bases lay in between. CDR3 length equals 14 residues. In DNA, the CDR3 is TGCAGCGTTGAAATAGGAAGGGGGGAGCGTGGCTACACCTTC. Its translation is CSVEIGRGERGYTF.

The J gene is TRBJ1-4, the V gene TRBV7-2; D may be TRBD1 (5 bases). Trimming shortened V by 4 bases and J by 7 bases, and 16 bases separated the two germline ends. This CDR3 has 15 residues. The V gene's germline CDR1 is SGHTA and CDR2 FQGNSA. The chain's CDR3 is CASSSLRGVAEKLFF. The CDR3 nucleotides are TGTGCCAGCAGCTCCCTTCGAGGGGTGGCTGAAAAACTGTTTTTT.

The rearrangement uses TRBV19 and TRBJ2-2; 7 bases match TRBD1. The length of the CDR3 is 16 residues. Losses at the gene ends were 4 bases for V and 1 base for J; bases not matched to a gene: 6. Germline V lookup: CDR1 LNHDA, CDR2 SQIVND (reference sequence). The CDR3 nucleotides read TGTGCCAGTAGTACCCACAGGGGCTTGAACACCGGGGAGCTGTTTTTT. Amino acids: CASSTHRGLNTGELFF.

The chain couples TRBV5-6 to TRBJ2-2; D perhaps matches TRBD1 (5 bases). Trimming left V 3 bases short and J 1 base short, with 10 bases between. Germline values: CDR1 SGHDT, CDR2 YYEEEE. CDR3 length: 15 amino acids. DNA of the CDR3: TGTGCCAGCAGCTCCCTGGGGCTGAACACCGGGGAGCTGTTTTTT. Its protein is CASSSLGLNTGELFF.

J is TRBJ1-2 and V is TRBV5-1; D is possibly TRBD1 (6 bases). V was shortened by 0 bases and J by 3 bases, with 12 bases between the two germline ends. Germline V gene lookup returns CDR1 SGHRS and CDR2 YFSETQ. The CDR3 extends over 15 amino acids. The CDR3 coding sequence is TGCGCCAGCAGCTTGGCGGGGGGGCCGGACTATGGCTACACCTTC. As protein: CASSLAGGPDYGYTF.

This chain joins TRBV19 and TRBJ2-6; D is unclear. Germline CDR1 reads LNHDA; CDR2 reads SQIVND (reference sequence). The CDR3 extends over 16 amino acids. Trimming removed 3 bases at V and 5 bases at J, with 14 bases between. This CDR3 reads CASSISHSDWANVLTF. DNA for the CDR3: TGTGCCAGTAGTATTTCACATTCAGACTGGGCCAACGTCCTGACTTTC.

V and J are TRBV5-4 and TRBJ1-1; D is unresolved. V dropped 0 bases and J dropped 4 bases, with 7 bases sitting between them. Germline values: CDR1 SGHNT, CDR2 YYREEE (reference sequence). The CDR3 is 13 residues long. In DNA, the CDR3 is TGTGCCAGCAGCTTGGACCCGGTCACTGAAGCTTTCTTT. Residues: CASSLDPVTEAFF.

This clone was seen once. V gene TRBV7-2 combines with J gene TRBJ1-6; D perhaps matches TRBD1 (5 bases). CDR3 size: 15 residues. Trimming left V 1 base short and J 4 bases short, with 8 bases between. Germline values: CDR1 SGHTA, CDR2 FQGNSA. The DNA for the CDR3 is TGTGCCAGCAGCTTAGAGTCAGGGTATAATTCACCCCTCCACTTT. This sequence encodes CASSLESGYNSPLHF.

The chain employs TRBV4-1 and TRBJ1-2, with unresolved D. V was clipped by 0 bases and J by 7 bases, with 9 bases between them. The CDR3 covers 13 residues. The V gene's germline CDR1 is MGHRA and CDR2 YSYEKL. CDR3 loop: CASSQDLGFGYTF. CDR3 coding DNA: TGCGCCAGCAGCCAAGATCTCGGCTTTGGCTACACCTTC.

The chain carries TRBV29-1 and TRBJ2-4, with a possible D match to TRBD2 (5 bases). Germline lookup yields CDR1 SQVTM and CDR2 ANQGSEA. V was clipped by 6 bases and J by 1 base, with 7 bases between them. The CDR3 loop spans 12 amino acids. The CDR3: CSVRGAKNIQYF. Written as DNA, the CDR3 is TGCAGCGTACGCGGGGCCAAAAACATTCAGTACTTC. Full variable domain (missing parts from reference TRBV29-1 and TRBJ2-4): SAVISQKPSRDICQRGTSLTIQCQVDSQVTMMFWYRQQPGQSLTLIATANQGSEATYESGFVIDKFPISRPNLTFSTLTVSNMSPEDSSIYLCSVRGAKNIQYFGAGTRLSVL.

The rearrangement links TRBV11-2 to TRBJ1-6; no clear D. This CDR3 comprises 15 residues. Germline values: CDR1 SGHAT, CDR2 FQNNGV. Trimming left V 5 bases short and J 9 bases short, with 17 bases between. CDR3 coding DNA: TGTGCCAGCAGCCTGGGAGAGCATTCGGGTTCACCCCTCCACTTT. Its protein product is CASSLGEHSGSPLHF.

This chain connects TRBV7-2 to TRBJ1-2, with 7 bases lining up with TRBD1. Per the germline V gene, CDR1 is SGHTA and CDR2 is FQGNSA. This CDR3 has 14 residues. The ends lost 5 bases at V and 4 bases at J; junction bases unmatched: 7. The CDR3 loop is CASSLRRDSYGYTF. DNA of the CDR3: TGTGCCAGCAGCCTCCGCCGGGACAGCTATGGCTACACCTTC.

Of note for this clone: Within the sample, other DNA sequences also encode this same CDR3. This chain uses TRBV10-3 with TRBJ2-2; D perhaps matches TRBD2 (7 bases). The germline V gene has CDR1 ENHRY and CDR2 SYGVKD. The CDR3 has 14 amino acids. V lost 5 bases and J 4 bases, leaving 11 bases between the germline ends. The CDR3 region is CAISPGGFTGELFF. The CDR3 DNA follows: TGTGCCATCAGTCCGGGGGGCTTCACCGGGGAGCTGTTTTTT.

The J gene is TRBJ2-2, the V gene TRBV28; possibly TRBD1 for D (5 bases). Trimming removed 3 bases from V and 5 bases from J, with 13 bases in between. Per germline, CDR1 MDHEN and CDR2 SYDVKM. There are 15 residues in the CDR3. The chain's CDR3 is CASSLVGHNTGELFF. CDR3 DNA sequence: TGTGCCAGCAGTTTGGTTGGACATAATACCGGGGAGCTGTTTTTT.